This paragraph reports one TCR beta chain. CDR3 length equals 14 residues. The trim removed 5 bases at V and 5 bases at J, leaving 8 bases unmatched. Germline CDR1 SGHNT, CDR2 YENEEA. This sample stems from a study of blood T cell repertoires in COVID-19. Repertoires were generated with immunoSEQ multiplex PCR, while TCRdb's copy carries only in-frame clones and drops some. In the table there are approximately 98,000 clones, 70% to 90% of which are singletons. Material for sequencing was peripheral blood. The clonotype was recovered from a man aged 55 to 69 with acute or convalescent COVID-19. The chain carries TRBV11-3 and TRBJ2-7, with 8 nucleotides matching TRBD1. CDR3 sequence (DNA): TGTGCCAGCAGCATGAGGACAGGGACCGACGAGCAGTACTTC. Amino acids: CASSMRTGTDEQYF.